What follows are 8 T cell receptor beta chains derived from one specimen sequenced in a study of naive and memory T cell subsets. Blood and skin TCR RNA was reverse transcribed with alpha and beta constant primers. TCRdb analysed the 5' RACE reads with MiXCR anew, one entry per CDR3 protein. The data show over 25,000 distinct CDR3 sequences, around 21% seen once. Whole-blood samples were 2 to 3 ml of peripheral blood from healthy adult volunteers. Receptors were obtained from a female donor in good health.

On this clonotype: Sequence at one end of the junction differs from germline and may be a read error. The V and J genes are TRBV7-2 and TRBJ1-4; D perhaps matches TRBD1 (6 bases). Per the germline V gene, CDR1 is SGHTA and CDR2 is FQGNSA. CDR3 length: 13 residues. This chain's CDR3 is CASSPGQNEKLIF. The CDR3 DNA follows: TGTGCCAGCAGCCCAGGACAGAATGAAAAACTGATTTTT.

The genes are TRBV29-1 and TRBJ2-7; 13 positions match TRBD2. This CDR3 spans 13 amino acids. Trimming cost V 4 bases and J 7 bases; bases outside gene matches: 4. Germline assignment: CDR1 SQVTM and CDR2 ANQGSEA. CDR3 in DNA: TGCAGCGTTGGTACTAGCGGGAGGGGTGAGCAGTACTTC. It specifies CSVGTSGRGEQYF.

This clonotype is categorized as medium-sized. V usage is TRBV2 and J usage is TRBJ2-5, with TRBD2 as a possible D gene (6 bases). The germline CDR1 and CDR2 sequences are SNHLY and FYNNEI. The CDR3 covers 15 residues. The germline V and J ends were trimmed by 7 bases and 2 bases, with 17 bases remaining between them. CDR3 coding DNA: TGTGCCAGCACCGAAGGGACTTGGGGGCAAGAGACCCAGTACTTC. Its translation is CASTEGTWGQETQYF.

This clonotype was counted at least ten times. The chain links TRBV6-6 to TRBJ2-7; 9 nucleotides line up with TRBD2. The CDR3 is 13 amino acids. V lost 6 bases to trimming and J lost 5 bases; unmatched junction nucleotides: 5. The germline CDR1 and CDR2 sequences are MNHNY and SVGAGI (reference sequence). This CDR3 is CASRPGLADEQYF. The DNA for the CDR3 is TGTGCCAGCAGACCGGGACTAGCAGACGAGCAGTACTTC.

Many counts were recorded for this clonotype. This chain links TRBV5-1 with TRBJ2-1; 10 bases are a match to TRBD1. V was clipped by 4 bases and J by 8 bases; unmatched bases: 12. Germline CDR1 and CDR2: SGHRS and YFSETQ. The CDR3 sequence is 16 residues long. The CDR3 here is CASSNRDRGNLDEQFF. The CDR3 bases are TGCGCCAGCAGCAACCGGGACAGGGGTAATCTTGATGAGCAGTTCTTC. Based on the CDR3 plus reference TRBV5-1 and TRBJ2-1, the full variable domain is KAGVTQTPRYLIKTRGQQVTLSCSPISGHRSVSWYQQTPGQGLQFLFEYFSETQRNKGNFPGRFSGRQFSNSRSEMNVSTLELGDSALYLCASSNRDRGNLDEQFFGPGTRLTVL.

The rearrangement links TRBV20-1 to TRBJ2-3; TRBD2 matches 8 bases. After removal of 0 bases from V and 3 bases from J, the junction contained 5 bases not matched to a gene. Germline V gene lookup returns CDR1 DFQATT and CDR2 SNEGSKA (reference sequence). The CDR3 has 15 amino acids. The CDR3 DNA reads as TGCAGTGCTAGAGAGTTTAGCGGGACTACAGATACGCAGTATTTT. Its protein product is CSAREFSGTTDTQYF.

CDR3 DNA sequence: TGCGCCAGCAGCTGGGCAGGGAGCTCCTACAATGAGCAGTTCTTC. Protein sequence: CASSWAGSSYNEQFF. The chain couples TRBV5-1 to TRBJ2-1; perhaps D is TRBD1 or TRBD2 (5 bases each). Germline V gene data show CDR1 as SGHRS and CDR2 as YFSETQ. This CDR3 has 15 residues. Trimming stripped 3 bases from V and 0 bases from J, with 10 bases between.

The chain joins TRBV6-5 to TRBJ2-6; tentatively, D is TRBD1 (5 bases). Deletions cut 8 bases from V and 0 bases from J, with 8 bases between. This CDR3 region has 14 residues. Germline CDR1 is MNHEY and CDR2 is SVGAGI. As DNA, the CDR3 is TGTGCCAGCCGACAGAACTCTGGGGCCAACGTCCTGACTTTC. This gives the protein CASRQNSGANVLTF.